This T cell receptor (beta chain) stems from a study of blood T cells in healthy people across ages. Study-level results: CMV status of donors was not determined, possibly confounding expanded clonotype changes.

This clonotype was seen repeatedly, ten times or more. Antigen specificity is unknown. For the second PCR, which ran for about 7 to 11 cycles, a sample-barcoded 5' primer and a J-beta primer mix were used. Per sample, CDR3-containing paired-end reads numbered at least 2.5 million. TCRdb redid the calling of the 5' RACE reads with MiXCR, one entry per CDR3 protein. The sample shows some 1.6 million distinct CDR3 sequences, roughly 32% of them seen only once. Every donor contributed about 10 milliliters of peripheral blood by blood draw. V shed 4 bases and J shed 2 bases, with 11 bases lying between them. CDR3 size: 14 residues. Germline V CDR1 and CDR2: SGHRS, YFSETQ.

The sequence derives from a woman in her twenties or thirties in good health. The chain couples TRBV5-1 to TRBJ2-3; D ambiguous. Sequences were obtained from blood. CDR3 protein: CASSADLPTDTQYF. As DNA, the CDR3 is TGCGCCAGCAGCGCAGATCTACCCACAGATACGCAGTATTTT.